The source of this T cell receptor (beta chain) is a study of beta chain features in type 1 diabetes. Study overall: The examined sorted cells totaled roughly 110,000,000 across samples. Broader study findings: Researchers report that Type 1 diabetes patients had moderately but significantly shorter TCRB CDR3s across all four CD4+ subsets.

Since all of the isolated RNA was reverse transcribed, expressed TCRB transcripts were what got sequenced. Naive, central memory and regulatory T cell samples came to a mean of approximately 3.3 million reads. Repertoires were generated with immunoSEQ multiplex PCR, while TCRdb's copy carries only in-frame clones and drops some. The sample has 500,000 to 850,000 clones; roughly an eighth are singletons. This clone came up a few times. The antigen is not known. Germline-derived CDR1 and CDR2 are SQVTM and ANQGSEA. This CDR3 contains 11 residues. The V end lost 6 bases, the J end lost 8 bases, and 13 bases lay between the germline ends.

Sample: naive CD4+ T cells from blood. This clonotype was sampled from a man between 18 and 35 years old with type 1 diabetes. This chain uses TRBV29-1 with TRBJ1-2, with D maybe TRBD1 (6 bases). The CDR3 bases are TGCAGCGTGGGGGGGGCTGAAGGCTACACCTTC. This sequence encodes CSVGGAEGYTF.